This T cell receptor (beta chain) was sequenced for a study of vaccination and CD4 T cells after COVID-19. Whole-study results and caveats: There was no significant change from 21 to 38 median reactive clonotypes.

Documented time point: late sampling 161 to 241 days after vaccination in three convalescent patients. Trimming shortened V by 7 bases and J by 0 bases, and 7 bases separated the two germline ends. CDR1 and CDR2 from the germline V gene are MDHEN and SYDVKM. The CDR3 spans 13 residues. TCRdb redid the calling of the PCR reads with MiXCR, one entry per CDR3 protein. The table shows 30,000 or so distinct CDR3 sequences, with roughly 50% occurring only once. Of note for this clonotype: Its antigen is as yet unknown.

The sample here was CD4+ T cells from blood, taken about 7 months after SARS-CoV-2 vaccination. The chain combines TRBV28 with TRBJ1-3; D ambiguous. The sequence came from a human donor who had recovered from COVID-19. For the CDR3, the DNA is TGTGCCAGCATGAGCCGCTCTGGAAACACCATATATTTT. Translation gives CASMSRSGNTIYF.